The 23 T cell receptor beta chains below all came from one sample that was sequenced in a study of cytomegalovirus exposure and HLA in healthy donors. 60 Vbeta and 13 Jbeta primers were used in PCR. The protocol was immunoSEQ multiplex PCR, while the TCRdb copy is restricted to in-frame clones and leaves out a portion. This sample has some 160,000 clones, with around three quarters found just once. The material sequenced was PBMCs. These receptor sequences come from a woman in her thirties in good health and CMV-seronegative.

This chain connects TRBV29-1 to TRBJ2-3, with 11 bases fitting TRBD2. Trimming at V came to 7 bases and at J to 0 bases, leaving 6 bases not matched to a gene. Per germline, CDR1 SQVTM and CDR2 ANQGSEA. This CDR3 has 15 amino acids. The CDR3 nucleotides are TGCAGCGCTCACTTAGCGGGAGGGAGCACAGATACGCAGTATTTT. This codes for CSAHLAGGSTDTQYF.

The V call is TRBV25-1, the J call TRBJ1-2; 8 positions agree with TRBD1. The J segment lost 4 bases and the V segment lost 3 bases, leaving 7 bases of the junction unmatched. This CDR3 has 15 residues. Germline CDR1 is MGHDK and CDR2 is SYGVNS. CDR3 residues: CASSDSGGVPYGYTF. In DNA form, the CDR3 reads TGTGCCAGCAGTGATTCAGGGGGCGTCCCCTATGGCTACACCTTC.

CDR3 protein: CASSAAGGGVNTEAFF. Written as DNA, the CDR3 is TGTGCCAGTAGTGCGGCAGGGGGCGGGGTGAACACTGAAGCTTTCTTT. This chain connects TRBV19 to TRBJ1-1, with TRBD1 matching over 8 bases. Per the germline V gene, CDR1 is LNHDA and CDR2 is SQIVND (reference sequence). V was pared by 5 bases and J by 0 bases, with 8 bases of the junction left unmatched. This CDR3 has 16 amino acids.

The rearrangement joins TRBV9 to TRBJ2-1, with TRBD1 matching 10 bases. This CDR3 comprises 15 residues. Per germline, CDR1 SGDLS and CDR2 YYNGEE. The J segment lost 7 bases and the V segment lost 3 bases, leaving 7 bases of the junction unmatched. CDR3 residues: CASSAGQGVWNEQFF. CDR3 DNA: TGTGCCAGCAGCGCCGGACAGGGGGTCTGGAATGAGCAGTTCTTC.

The genes are TRBV30 and TRBJ1-1, with a tentative D call TRBD1 (5 bases). Trimming shortened V by 3 bases and J by 4 bases, and 9 bases separated the two germline ends. This CDR3 contains 12 residues. Germline lookup yields CDR1 GTSNPN and CDR2 SVGIG (reference sequence). The CDR3 DNA follows: TGTGCCTGGAGGTTGGGGGGCACTGAAGCTTTCTTT. The encoded protein is CAWRLGGTEAFF.

This sequence joins TRBV5-6 and TRBJ1-2; TRBD1 might be the D (6 bases). Germline V gene lookup returns CDR1 SGHDT and CDR2 YYEEEE. V dropped 2 bases and J dropped 0 bases, with 14 bases sitting between them. The CDR3 covers 16 residues. This CDR3 reads CASSFNLGGPNYGYTF. CDR3 nucleotide sequence: TGTGCCAGCAGCTTCAATCTGGGGGGGCCTAACTATGGCTACACCTTC.

This clone was recorded only once. V gene TRBV4-1 combines with J gene TRBJ1-4; maybe TRBD1 (6 bases). V was cut by 3 bases and J by 10 bases, with 18 bases left in between. Germline V gives CDR1 MGHRA, CDR2 YSYEKL. This CDR3 region has 15 residues. The chain's CDR3 is CASSHPGTSGVKLFF. In DNA, the CDR3 is TGCGCCAGCAGCCACCCCGGGACAAGCGGAGTAAAACTGTTTTTT.

The V and J genes are TRBV9 and TRBJ2-3, with 8 bases that match TRBD2. CDR3 length equals 15 residues. CDR1 is SGDLS, CDR2 YYNGEE, per germline. With V trimmed by 4 bases and J by 0 bases, 4 bases remained unmatched. The CDR3 coding sequence is TGTGCCAGCAGCTCGCGGGGGGCTAGCACAGATACGCAGTATTTT. This encodes CASSSRGASTDTQYF.

CDR3 region: CASSLSWDSSNYGYTF. The DNA of the CDR3 is TGTGCCAGCAGTTTATCATGGGACAGCTCAAACTATGGCTACACCTTC. The gene calls are TRBV27 and TRBJ1-2; TRBD1 aligns across 7 bases. The V gene's germline CDR1 is MNHEY and CDR2 SMNVEV (reference sequence). J lost 2 bases, V lost 0 bases, and 6 bases had no gene match. CDR3 length equals 16 residues.

CDR3 in DNA: TGTGCCAGCAGCCCCAACAGGGAATCCGGGGAGCTGTTTTTT. This translates into CASSPNRESGELFF. This rearrangement joins TRBV13 to TRBJ2-2, with D possibly being TRBD1 (6 bases). There are 14 residues in the CDR3. Trimming stripped 5 bases from V and 6 bases from J, with 13 bases between. CDR1 and CDR2 from the germline V gene are PRHDT and FYEKMQ (reference sequence). Full variable domain (outside the CDR3, taken from reference TRBV13 and TRBJ2-2): AAGVIQSPRHLIKEKRETATLKCYPIPRHDTVYWYQQGPGQDPQFLISFYEKMQSDKGSIPDRFSAQQFSDYHSELNMSSLELGDSALYFCASSPNRESGELFFGEGSRLTVL.

This chain connects TRBV6-5 to TRBJ1-2, with unresolved D. With 5 bases removed from V and 2 bases from J, the gap between germline ends came to 9 bases. CDR3 size: 13 residues. Germline loops: CDR1 MNHEY, CDR2 SVGAGI. Here the CDR3 reads CASSMAGNYGYTF. CDR3 sequence (DNA): TGTGCCAGCAGTATGGCAGGAAACTATGGCTACACCTTC.

This clone appeared a few times. The chain employs TRBV19 and TRBJ2-1, with 11 nucleotides matching TRBD2. CDR1 and CDR2 (germline): LNHDA, SQIVND (reference sequence). Unmatched junction bases numbered 7, after V lost 4 bases and J lost 8 bases. The CDR3 extends over 15 amino acids. The CDR3 region has the DNA TGTGCCAGTAGTACCTGGACTAGCGGGCGGGATGAGCAGTTCTTC. Translation: CASSTWTSGRDEQFF. The full variable domain, completed using reference TRBV19 and TRBJ2-1, is DGGITQSPKYLFRKEGQNVTLSCEQNLNHDAMYWYRQDPGQGLRLIYYSQIVNDFQKGDIAEGYSVSREKKESFPLTVTSAQKNPTAFYLCASSTWTSGRDEQFFGPGTRLTVL.

The chain combines TRBV29-1 with TRBJ2-3; D not certain. CDR3 length equals 14 residues. Germline CDR1 is SQVTM and CDR2 is ANQGSEA. Trimming pared 3 bases from V and 0 bases from J, leaving 10 bases between. CDR3 amino acids: CSVERATSTDTQYF. The CDR3 coding sequence is TGCAGCGTTGAGAGAGCGACTAGCACAGATACGCAGTATTTT.

The gene calls are TRBV2 and TRBJ2-7; 10 nucleotides line up with TRBD2. V lost 8 bases, J lost 0 bases, and 7 bases stayed unmatched. The CDR3 is 15 amino acids. Germline CDR1 and CDR2: SNHLY and FYNNEI. The CDR3 loop reads CASGRTSGLSYEQYF. CDR3 DNA: TGTGCCAGCGGTAGGACTAGCGGACTCTCCTACGAGCAGTACTTC. The variable domain in full, completed from reference TRBV2 and TRBJ2-7, reads EPEVTQTPSHQVTQMGQEVILRCVPISNHLYFYWYRQILGQKVEFLVSFYNNEISEKSEIFDDQFSVERPDGSNFTLKIRSTKLEDSAMYFCASGRTSGLSYEQYFGPGTRLTVT.

V usage is TRBV5-4 and J usage is TRBJ2-7; 11 nucleotides match TRBD2. The CDR3 extends over 15 amino acids. Trimming took 4 bases from V and 2 from J; bases not matched to a gene: 5. Germline CDR1 is SGHNT and CDR2 is YYREEE (reference sequence). CDR3 in amino acids: CASSTRSGGAYEQYF. CDR3 in DNA: TGTGCCAGCAGCACACGTAGCGGGGGGGCCTACGAGCAGTACTTC.

To note about this clone: Different DNA sequences within this sample yield the same CDR3. J is TRBJ2-7 and V is TRBV6-5; 10 nucleotides line up with TRBD1. Per the germline V gene, CDR1 is MNHEY and CDR2 is SVGAGI. With V trimmed by 4 bases and J by 4 bases, 4 bases remained unmatched. This CDR3 has 14 amino acids. The CDR3 DNA reads TGTGCCAGCAGTTCCCGGGACAGGGGTTACGAGCAGTACTTC. Its translation is CASSSRDRGYEQYF.

V is TRBV6-1 and J is TRBJ2-5; TRBD2 agrees at 7 bases. V trimming: 6 bases; J trimming: 5 bases; junction bases outside the gene matches: 9. Germline V CDR1 and CDR2: MNHNS, SASEGT. The CDR3 has 14 residues. CDR3 sequence (DNA): TGTGCCAGCAGCCCTCCAGCCGGGGGGGAGACCCAGTACTTC. This sequence encodes CASSPPAGGETQYF.

This chain uses TRBV6-5 with TRBJ1-4; possible D gene TRBD1, 5 bases. The germline V and J ends were trimmed by 0 bases and 10 bases, with 6 bases remaining between them. The CDR3 consists of 12 residues. Per germline, CDR1 MNHEY and CDR2 SVGAGI. The CDR3 loop reads CASSYSQGKLFF. CDR3 bases: TGTGCCAGCAGTTACTCGCAGGGAAAACTGTTTTTT.

The chain carries TRBV12-5 and TRBJ1-1; D perhaps matches TRBD1 (6 bases). There are 14 residues in the CDR3. V lost 3 bases, J lost 4 bases, and 12 bases lay in between. Germline V gene sequence: CDR1 LGHNT, CDR2 FRNRAP. The CDR3 DNA is TGTGCTAGTGGTTTAGTCGGGGGGCGCACTGAAGCTTTCTTT. As protein: CASGLVGGRTEAFF.

This chain links TRBV15 with TRBJ2-5; weak D call: TRBD1 (6 bases). The better agreement between TRBJ2-7 and the DNA end casts doubt on the J call. CDR3 length: 15 amino acids. Germline CDR1 is LNHNV and CDR2 is YYDKDF (reference sequence). This CDR3 reads CATSIQGGNSYEQYF. The CDR3 bases are TGTGCCACCAGCATTCAAGGGGGAAACTCCTACGAGCAGTACTTC.

This clone showed up just a few times. The chain has TRBV5-1 and TRBJ1-4, with 7 bases lining up with TRBD1. V lost 2 bases, J lost 3 bases, and 1 base stayed unmatched. The CDR3 has 14 amino acids. Per the germline V gene, CDR1 is SGHRS and CDR2 is YFSETQ. CDR3 coding DNA: TGCGCCAGCAGCTTACAGGGGTCTAATGAAAAACTGTTTTTT. Its protein is CASSLQGSNEKLFF.

This clone was observed a single time. The chain employs TRBV19 and TRBJ1-5, with D perhaps matching TRBD1 (5 bases). V was shortened by 2 bases and J by 4 bases, with 18 bases between the two germline ends. The CDR3 covers 17 residues. Germline CDR1 reads LNHDA; CDR2 reads SQIVND (reference sequence). The CDR3 nucleotides read TGTGCCAGTAGTATAATAGGGCAGGGACTTGGTAATCAGCCCCAGCATTTT. As protein: CASSIIGQGLGNQPQHF.

This chain connects TRBV5-1 to TRBJ2-1; 10 nucleotides agree with TRBD1. V lost 3 bases, J lost 6 bases, and 0 bases stayed unmatched. CDR1 and CDR2 (germline): SGHRS, YFSETQ. The CDR3 is 13 amino acids. This CDR3 reads CASSWTGGNEQFF. DNA for the CDR3: TGCGCCAGCAGCTGGACAGGGGGCAATGAGCAGTTCTTC.